A selection of T cell receptor beta chains follows, all from one sample in a study of T-cell memory formation after mild COVID-19. MiXCR, run by TCRdb on the 5' RACE reads, gives a single entry per CDR3 protein. Of roughly 260,000 distinct CDR3 sequences listed, over 15% are singletons. The sequenced sample was PBMCs or a T cell subset sorted from them (not recorded which). Receptor source: a man aged 18 to 30 who had mild COVID-19 (a few samples of this study predate the infection). Cell type and time point are not known. Both conserved end residues are part of each CDR3. A D gene is named only where the DNA matches it firmly. Clone size is not always given. Where it is, it says once, few, many or a class for expanded clones.

clone size	J gene	V gene	D gene	CDR3 DNA	CDR3 protein
NA	TRBJ2-5	TRBV5-1	NA	TGCGCCAGCAGCGCTGCCAGGGAACAAGAGACCCAGTACTTC	CASSAAREQETQYF
few	TRBJ1-6	TRBV12-3/TRBV12-4	NA	TGTGCCAGCAGTTTTGAGGGCAATAATTCACCCCTCCACTTT	CASSFEGNNSPLHF
many	TRBJ1-4	TRBV3-1	NA	TGTGCCAGCAGCCAAGTCCATAAGGAAAAACTGTTTTTT	CASSQVHKEKLFF
NA	TRBJ2-5	TRBV7-2	NA	TGTGCCAGCAGCTTACTAGGGTTCGGAGAGACCCAGTACTTC	CASSLLGFGETQYF
NA	TRBJ2-3	TRBV12-5	NA	TGTGCTAGTGGTTTGGTACTCGGGGGCCGCACAGATACGCAGTATTTT	CASGLVLGGRTDTQYF
few	TRBJ2-5	TRBV5-1	TRBD2	TGCGCCAGCAGCTTAAGTGGAGCGGGGGTTCGGGAGACCCAGTACTTC	CASSLSGAGVRETQYF
few	TRBJ1-1	TRBV6-2/TRBV6-3	NA	TGTGCCACTTCCGATCGGGGTGTGACGAACACTGAAGCTTTCTTT	CATSDRGVTNTEAFF
few	TRBJ2-2	TRBV12-3/TRBV12-4	NA	TGTGCCAGCAGTTTCCAGCCTGCAGTCAGGACCGGGGAGCTGTTTTTT	CASSFQPAVRTGELFF
few	TRBJ1-2	TRBV3-1	NA	TGTGCCAGCAGCCCTATGACATTAAACTATGGCTACACCTTC	CASSPMTLNYGYTF
many	TRBJ2-2	TRBV12-3/TRBV12-4	TRBD1	TGTGCCAGCAGCGAACCTCGGACAGGGCGTGAAGTAACTGGGGAGCTGTTTTTT	CASSEPRTGREVTGELFF
NA	TRBJ2-3	TRBV28	TRBD2	TGTGCCAGCAGGCTAGCGGGGGGCAGAGATACGCAGTATTTT	CASRLAGGRDTQYF
few	TRBJ2-5	TRBV6-5	TRBD2	TGTGCCAGCAGAAGCGGGGGCCAAGAGACCCAGTACTTC	CASRSGGQETQYF
NA	TRBJ1-2	TRBV5-6	TRBD1	TGTGCCAGCAGCTCAGCCACGCGGACAGGTCTGGGCTACACCTTC	CASSSATRTGLGYTF
NA	TRBJ2-5	TRBV24-1	NA	TGTGCCACCAGTGATTTGGAGACCCAGTACTTC	CATSDLETQYF
few	TRBJ2-1	TRBV19	NA	TGTGCCAGTAGTATCGTGGATGAGCAGTTCTTC	CASSIVDEQFF
few	TRBJ1-4	TRBV12-5	NA	TGTGCTAGTATCGCGGGGAATGAAAAACTGTTTTTT	CASIAGNEKLFF
NA	TRBJ2-5	TRBV20-1	NA	TGCAGTGCTAGAGTTGCGGGACTCCAAGAGACCCAGTACTTC	CSARVAGLQETQYF
NA	TRBJ2-5	TRBV29-1	NA	TGCAGCGTTGATCGGGCCAGCCAAGAGACCCAGTACTTC	CSVDRASQETQYF
NA	TRBJ2-1	TRBV5-1	TRBD1	TGCGCCAGCAGCTCCCCCGGACAGGGGTACAATGAGCAGTTCTTC	CASSSPGQGYNEQFF
few	TRBJ1-1	TRBV5-1	NA	TGCGCCAGCAGCTTGGACGGGGACACTGAAGCTTTCTTT	CASSLDGDTEAFF
few	TRBJ2-1	TRBV27	NA	TGTGCCAGCAGCCCCCGGGACCCGAGGGGTGAGCAGTTCTTC	CASSPRDPRGEQFF
NA	TRBJ2-2	TRBV6-6	NA	TGTGCCAGCAGCCCGTGGCCCACCGGGGAGCTGTTTTTT	CASSPWPTGELFF
NA	TRBJ2-1	TRBV5-1	NA	TGCGCCAGCAGCTTGGATCGTGAGCAGTTCTTC	CASSLDREQFF
NA	TRBJ1-3	TRBV6-5	NA	TGTGCCAGCATAAGTCGGGGAAACACCATATATTTT	CASISRGNTIYF
few	TRBJ2-5	TRBV18	NA	TGTGCCAGCTCCCCCGACCTTTCACAAGAGACCCAGTACTTC	CASSPDLSQETQYF
many	TRBJ2-3	TRBV11-2	NA	TGTGCCAGCAGCTTAGATCGGCGAAATACGCAGTATTTT	CASSLDRRNTQYF
NA	TRBJ2-3	TRBV6-4	TRBD2	TGTGCCAGCAGTACTGAAGCGGGAGCGTCAGATACGCAGTATTTT	CASSTEAGASDTQYF
many	TRBJ2-1	TRBV24-1	NA	TGTGCCACCAGTGCCAAGGGCGGGGCCTCCTACAATGAGCAGTTCTTC	CATSAKGGASYNEQFF
NA	TRBJ2-7	TRBV30	NA	TGTGCCTGGAGCGACCTGAGTCCCTACGAGCAGTACTTC	CAWSDLSPYEQYF
NA	TRBJ1-2	TRBV5-1	NA	TGCGCCAGCAGCTCCACACGGGGAACGTTCTATGGCTACACCTTC	CASSSTRGTFYGYTF
NA	TRBJ1-4	TRBV12-3/TRBV12-4	TRBD1	TGTGCCAGCAGTGCGGACAGGGGAGCTGAAAAACTGTTTTTT	CASSADRGAEKLFF
NA	TRBJ2-3	TRBV5-1	NA	TGCGCCAGCAGCCAGCCCTCCTCCACAGATACGCAGTATTTT	CASSQPSSTDTQYF
NA	TRBJ1-3	TRBV10-3	NA	TGTGCCATCAGAAAAGACGGAAACTCTGGAAACACCATATATTTT	CAIRKDGNSGNTIYF
NA	TRBJ1-1	TRBV2	NA	TGTGCCAGCCGAATTACAGGGCCCACTGAAGCTTTCTTT	CASRITGPTEAFF
many	TRBJ1-2	TRBV12-3/TRBV12-4	TRBD1	TGTGCCAGCAGTTTATCTGTCGTGGGACAGGGGTTTGGCTACACCTTC	CASSLSVVGQGFGYTF
many	TRBJ2-3	TRBV27	NA	TGTGCCAGCAGTCCCGCTAACTCCGATACGCAGTATTTT	CASSPANSDTQYF
many	TRBJ2-1	TRBV5-1	TRBD2	TGCGCCAGCAGCTTTTCTAGCGGGGAATACAATGAGCAGTTCTTC	CASSFSSGEYNEQFF
few	TRBJ2-2	TRBV12-3/TRBV12-4	NA	TGTGCCAGCAGCCGGGACGCAGGTGGATCGAACACCGGGGAGCTGTTTTTT	CASSRDAGGSNTGELFF
NA	TRBJ1-4	TRBV7-9	TRBD1	TGTGCCAGCGGACAGGGTGAAAAACTGTTTTTT	CASGQGEKLFF
NA	TRBJ2-5	TRBV5-1	NA	TGCGCCAGCAGCTTGCAAGGAGGGGCGGAAGAGACCCAGTACTTC	CASSLQGGAEETQYF
few	TRBJ1-1	TRBV11-2	NA	TGTGCCAGCAGCCCTGCCAGGGGCACTGAAGCTTTCTTT	CASSPARGTEAFF